This TCR beta chain was documented in a study of blood T cell repertoires in COVID-19. Using immunoSEQ multiplex PCR, the repertoire was profiled, and TCRdb retains in-frame clones only, with some absent. The table shows approximately 250,000 clones, with more than 85% occurring only once. What was sequenced was PBMCs or T cells enriched from blood (not recorded which). This clonotype was obtained from a man aged 35-49 years who had been exposed to COVID-19.

The CDR3 nucleotides are TGTGCCAGCAGCGTCCGATTTTCAGGGGGCCGAGATACGCAGTATTTT. Its translation is CASSVRFSGGRDTQYF. The chain employs TRBV11-2 and TRBJ2-3, with 8 nucleotides matching TRBD1. The germline gives CDR1 SGHAT, CDR2 FQNNGV. The CDR3 totals 16 residues. V was pared by 5 bases and J by 5 bases, with 12 bases of the junction left unmatched.